The subject of this entry is one TCR beta chain. The data derive from a study of blood T cell repertoires in COVID-19. This CDR3 is built from 17 residues. In germline, CDR1 is KGHSH, CDR2 LQKENI. V lost 2 bases and J lost 0; bases outside the gene matches: 7. Sequencing was performed with immunoSEQ multiplex PCR; in TCRdb, only in-frame clones are kept and a portion is missing. The top ten clones hold about 17% of a sample with more than 85,000 clones, around 76% of them seen once. The chain joins TRBV18 to TRBJ1-3; TRBD1 matches at 7 bases. The clonotype was recovered from a man at least 80 years old with acute or convalescent COVID-19. The sequencing sample was made of peripheral blood. CDR3 residues: CASSPIRQGNSGNTIYF. CDR3 DNA: TGTGCCAGCTCACCAATAAGACAGGGAAACTCTGGAAACACCATATATTTT.